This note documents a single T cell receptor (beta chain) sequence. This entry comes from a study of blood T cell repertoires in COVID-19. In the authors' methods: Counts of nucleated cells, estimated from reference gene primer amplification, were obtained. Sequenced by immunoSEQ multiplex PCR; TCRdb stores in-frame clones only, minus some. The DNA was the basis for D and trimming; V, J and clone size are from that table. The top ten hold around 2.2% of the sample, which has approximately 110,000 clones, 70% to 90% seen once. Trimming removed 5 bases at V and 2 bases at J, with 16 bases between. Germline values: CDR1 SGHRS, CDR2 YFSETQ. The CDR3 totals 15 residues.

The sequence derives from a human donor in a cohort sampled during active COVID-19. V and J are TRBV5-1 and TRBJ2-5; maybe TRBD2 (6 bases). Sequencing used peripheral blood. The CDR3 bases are TGCGCCAGCAGTCCGATGTGGGAGGTTCAAGAGACCCAGTACTTC. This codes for CASSPMWEVQETQYF.